These 17 T cell receptor beta chains were all obtained from the same sample, sequenced in a study of OX40 agonist ivuxolimab in advanced cancers. The repertoire was sequenced with immunoSEQ multiplex PCR; TCRdb's copy has only in-frame clones and lacks some. This sample has tens of thousands of clones, with approximately 85% found just once. The material sequenced was CD4+ or CD8+ T cells sorted from blood, taken in a trial of the OX40 agonist ivuxolimab. The receptors derive from an adult with an advanced solid tumor such as melanoma, head and neck, liver or kidney cancer.

The rearrangement uses TRBV28 and TRBJ1-5; TRBD1 aligns across 8 bases. Trimming took 5 bases from V and 9 from J; bases not matched to a gene: 12. The CDR3 contains 15 residues. Germline V lookup: CDR1 MDHEN, CDR2 SYDVKM. This chain's CDR3 is CASSAGGRGSSPQHF. The CDR3 DNA sequence: TGTGCCAGCAGTGCAGGGGGCAGGGGGTCGTCGCCCCAGCATTTT.

The CDR3: CASSIGGGGDTQYF. For the CDR3, the DNA is TGTGCCAGTAGTATAGGGGGGGGCGGCGATACGCAGTATTTT. The rearrangement links TRBV19 to TRBJ2-3; D may be TRBD2 (7 bases). With 1 base removed from V and 6 bases from J, the gap between germline ends came to 11 bases. Germline CDR1 and CDR2: LNHDA and SQIVND (reference sequence). CDR3 size: 14 residues.

V gene TRBV4-3 combines with J gene TRBJ2-3; D is tentatively TRBD1 or TRBD2 (6 bases each). CDR3 length equals 14 residues. Germline V gene data show CDR1 as LGHNA and CDR2 as YSLEER. Trimming removed 2 bases at V and 4 bases at J, with 10 bases between. The CDR3 DNA reads TGCGCCAGCAGCCAAAAAGGGGGGTCAGATACGCAGTATTTT. Translating it yields CASSQKGGSDTQYF.

In its sample, this clone was seen a few times. The rearrangement uses TRBV27 and TRBJ1-1, with D hard to call. V gave up 5 bases and J gave up 0 bases, with 10 bases separating them. The length of the CDR3 is 14 residues. CDR1 and CDR2 from the germline V gene are MNHEY and SMNVEV (reference sequence). In DNA, the CDR3 is TGTGCCAGCAGTCCCCTGATCTTGAACACTGAAGCTTTCTTT. This codes for CASSPLILNTEAFF.

The chain carries TRBV20-1 and TRBJ2-1; no reliable D call. This CDR3 contains 11 residues. Germline CDR1 DFQATT, CDR2 SNEGSKA (reference sequence). V was shortened by 2 bases and J by 14 bases, with 13 bases between the two germline ends. The DNA of the CDR3 is TGCAGTGCTAGAAACCTATTCGTGGAGTTCTTC. It codes for CSARNLFVEFF.

This clone was detected only once. The V and J genes are TRBV9 and TRBJ1-6; maybe TRBD1 (5 bases). CDR1 is SGDLS, CDR2 YYNGEE, per germline. The CDR3 has 13 residues. V dropped 3 bases and J dropped 10 bases, with 11 bases sitting between them. CDR3 sequence reads: CASSGPGGSPLHF. Here the CDR3 DNA reads TGTGCCAGCAGCGGGCCCGGGGGATCACCCCTCCACTTT. Combining the CDR3 with reference TRBV9 and TRBJ1-6 gives the whole variable domain DSGVTQTPKHLITATGQRVTLRCSPRSGDLSVYWYQQSLDQGLQFLIQYYNGEERAKGNILERFSAQQFPDLHSELNLSSLELGDSALYFCASSGPGGSPLHFGNGTRLTVT.

V and J are TRBV4-1 and TRBJ2-7, with 7 positions matching TRBD1. The CDR3 spans 15 residues. The V gene end was trimmed by 1 base and the J gene end by 3 bases; junction bases not matched to a gene: 6. Germline V CDR1 and CDR2: MGHRA, YSYEKL. CDR3 DNA sequence: TGCGCCAGCAGCCAAGTCTCGACAGGGAACTACGAGCAGTACTTC. As protein: CASSQVSTGNYEQYF.

The chain carries TRBV27 and TRBJ1-1, with TRBD1 as a possible D gene (6 bases). Deletions cut 5 bases from V and 7 bases from J, with 17 bases between. The CDR3 extends over 14 amino acids. CDR1 MNHEY and CDR2 SMNVEV come from the germline V gene (reference sequence). The CDR3 loop reads CASSTYRERVEAFF. In DNA form, the CDR3 reads TGTGCCAGCAGTACATACAGGGAGAGAGTTGAAGCTTTCTTT.

In DNA, the CDR3 is TGTGCCAGCAGCTTAGACGGGGTGGGGAACACTGAAGCTTTCTTT. Translated: CASSLDGVGNTEAFF. The chain has TRBV7-9 and TRBJ1-1; D uncertain. CDR3 length equals 15 residues. V lost 1 base and J lost 1, with 10 bases in between. Germline CDR1 reads SEHNR; CDR2 reads FQNEAQ (reference sequence).

This clone was seen just once. The chain employs TRBV6-6 and TRBJ2-7; the match to TRBD1 covers 7 bases. J was trimmed by 6 bases and V by 5 bases; bases with no gene match: 7. The germline gives CDR1 MNHNY, CDR2 SVGAGI (reference sequence). CDR3 length: 13 residues. As DNA, the CDR3 is TGTGCCAGCAGTCGGACAGGCTCCGGCGAGCAGTACTTC. It translates to CASSRTGSGEQYF.

The V call is TRBV19, the J call TRBJ2-5, with TRBD2 matching over 10 bases. The trim removed 6 bases at V and 5 bases at J, leaving 9 bases unmatched. CDR1 is LNHDA and CDR2 is SQIVND in the germline V gene (reference sequence). CDR3 length equals 15 residues. The CDR3 sequence is CASSRSGGTFETQYF. CDR3 nucleotides: TGTGCCAGTAGCCGTAGCGGGGGGACATTTGAGACCCAGTACTTC.

The J gene is TRBJ2-7, the V gene TRBV19; no reliable D call. V was trimmed by 3 bases and J by 0 bases, leaving 9 bases between them. Germline CDR1 reads LNHDA; CDR2 reads SQIVND (reference sequence). CDR3 length: 14 amino acids. Here the CDR3 reads CASSIGPNSYEQYF. The CDR3 DNA reads as TGTGCCAGTAGTATTGGGCCTAACTCCTACGAGCAGTACTTC.

The rearrangement uses TRBV2 and TRBJ1-4, with D hard to call. V dropped 6 bases and J dropped 2 bases, with 10 bases sitting between them. The germline gives CDR1 SNHLY, CDR2 FYNNEI. The CDR3 loop spans 14 amino acids. The DNA for the CDR3 is TGTGCCAGCAGGATATCACAGACTAATGAAAAACTGTTTTTT. Its protein product is CASRISQTNEKLFF.

DNA of the CDR3: TGTGCCATCAGATCACAGGGCTCCGGTTCACCCCTCCACTTT. Translating gives CAIRSQGSGSPLHF. The rearrangement links TRBV10-3 to TRBJ1-6; the D gene is possibly TRBD1 (6 bases). This CDR3 has 14 amino acids. Trimming removed 6 bases from V and 9 bases from J, with 15 bases in between. Germline V gene lookup returns CDR1 ENHRY and CDR2 SYGVKD.

The V call is TRBV21-1, the J call TRBJ1-2; the DNA was not compared with TRBD1, the D call given in the table. TRBV21-1 is listed as a pseudogene. The CDR3 has 16 amino acids. DNA of the CDR3: TGTGCCAGCAGCACACCCGCAGGGGGTGTTTGCTATGGCTACACCTTC. Translation gives CASSTPAGGVCYGYTF.

The chain uses TRBV11-2 and TRBJ1-6, with a weak D call TRBD1 (5 bases). The V and J ends lost 0 bases and 9 bases respectively, with 12 bases between them. The CDR3 contains 15 residues. Germline V gives CDR1 SGHAT, CDR2 FQNNGV. DNA of the CDR3: TGTGCCAGCAGCTTAGAGGGGGGTGGTACTTCACCCCTCCACTTT. It is translated as CASSLEGGGTSPLHF.

J is TRBJ1-2 and V is TRBV28; a possible D gene is TRBD1 (5 bases). Trimming left V 8 bases short and J 8 bases short, with 18 bases between. The length of the CDR3 is 13 residues. CDR1 and CDR2 (germline): MDHEN, SYDVKM. In nucleotides, the CDR3 is TGTGCCAGCGCAACACCCACCCGGGGCGGCTACACCTTC. Protein product: CASATPTRGGYTF.